This T cell receptor (beta chain) was retrieved from a study of T cells in Graves' hyperthyroidism and ophthalmopathy. Notes on the study in general: Most clonotypes expanded in the thyroid (above 0.001) were also present in blood. In validation, the model predicted ophthalmopathy. These predictions came a median around 5.9 months before onset.

Germline V gene data show CDR1 as SGHDN and CDR2 as FVKESK. Trimming at V came to 3 bases and at J to 4 bases, leaving 3 bases not matched to a gene. The CDR3 loop spans 14 amino acids. TCR beta CDR3 regions were amplified from RNA transcripts. The HTBI primer set was used in a first-round RT-PCR of the TCR CDR3. One entry per CDR3 protein results from TCRdb running MiXCR on the multiplex PCR reads. The repertoire holds 500,000 to 800,000 distinct CDR3 sequences, with about 45% as singletons. Turning to this clonotype: The antigen is unknown.

The material sequenced was peripheral blood or thyroid tissue (not recorded which). The gene calls are TRBV14 and TRBJ1-3, with TRBD1 identical over 7 bases. The clonotype comes from an adult man with Graves' disease, either hyperthyroidism or ophthalmopathy (not recorded which). In DNA form, the CDR3 reads TGTGCCAGCAGCCAGGGACAGCACGGAAACACCATATATTTT. Amino acid sequence: CASSQGQHGNTIYF.